The clone carrying this TCR beta chain was detected only a few times. Its target is unknown. Some clones are missing from TCRdb's copy, which holds only in-frame ones; the method was immunoSEQ multiplex PCR. Among tens of thousands of clones listed, approximately 72% were seen once. This record belongs to a study of OX40 agonist ivuxolimab in advanced cancers. Notes on the study in general: Patients with a partial response at 0.1-3.0 mg/kg had among the lowest clonal expansion.

Germline lookup yields CDR1 SGDLS and CDR2 YYNGEE. This CDR3 comprises 15 residues. Unmatched junction bases numbered 3, after V lost 0 bases and J lost 5 bases. Sequences were derived from CD4+ or CD8+ T cells sorted from blood, sampled in a trial of the OX40 agonist ivuxolimab. The chain recombines TRBV9 with TRBJ2-5; 11 bases align to TRBD2. This TCR was recovered from an adult with an advanced solid tumor such as melanoma, head and neck, liver or kidney cancer. The CDR3 reads CASSVVSGGDETQYF. CDR3 bases: TGTGCCAGCAGCGTAGTTAGCGGGGGGGATGAGACCCAGTACTTC.